The present T cell receptor beta chain was sequenced within a study of CD8 T cells in Susac syndrome. The CDR3 has 11 residues. Germline assignment: CDR1 MNHEY and CDR2 SMNVEV (reference sequence). V was shortened by 8 bases and J by 7 bases, with 9 bases between the two germline ends. RNA totalling roughly 0.45 to 1 ug underwent reverse transcription with random hexamers. TCRdb reprocessed the immunoSEQ multiplex PCR reads via MiXCR and lists one record per CDR3 protein. The sample yields under 200,000 distinct CDR3 sequences, approximately 94% seen once. The specimen was CD4+ T cells from PBMCs. The gene calls are TRBV27 and TRBJ1-5; D unclear. The receptor comes from a human donor with Susac syndrome. In DNA, the CDR3 is TGTGCCAGCGGGCCGGCGCAGCCCCAGCATTTT. It encodes CASGPAQPQHF.